Only a few counts were recorded for the clone carrying this TCR beta chain. Its antigen remains unknown. There was relapse after autologous stem cell transplantation in every patient, and there was variation in brentuximab vedotin exposure. The sample is drawn from a study of PD-1 blockade in classical Hodgkin lymphoma. Sequencing used immunoSEQ multiplex PCR; TCRdb keeps in-frame clones, though not all of them. The table records some 23,000 clones, roughly two thirds of them present only once. This CDR3 contains 17 residues. Germline loops: CDR1 SGHRS, CDR2 YFSETQ. The V gene end was trimmed by 5 bases and the J gene end by 5 bases; junction bases not matched to a gene: 16. General observations from the study: Newly diagnosed patients and complete responders had comparable diversity at baseline. Initiation of nivolumab under 1 year after ASCT led to exclusion of patients. CD4+ TCR diversity rose significantly by C4D1, and CD8+ TCR diversity did not.

The sequences come from peripheral blood mononuclear cells (PBMCs), collected at baseline. This receptor was taken from a human donor with classical Hodgkin lymphoma. The rearrangement joins TRBV5-1 to TRBJ2-1, with 7 positions matching TRBD2. For the CDR3, the DNA is TGCGCCAGCAGTTCCTCTCCGCTAGCGGACCTCAACAATGAGCAGTTCTTC. Protein sequence: CASSSSPLADLNNEQFF.